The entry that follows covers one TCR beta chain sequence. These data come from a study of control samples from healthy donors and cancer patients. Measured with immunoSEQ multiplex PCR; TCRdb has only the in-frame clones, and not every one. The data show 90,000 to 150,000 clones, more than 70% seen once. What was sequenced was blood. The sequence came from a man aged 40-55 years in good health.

In DNA form, the CDR3 reads TGTGCCAGCAGCCCAGACAGAGCGAATTCACCCCTCCACTTT. This codes for CASSPDRANSPLHF. V and J are TRBV11-3 and TRBJ1-6; TRBD1 might be the D (5 bases). The CDR3 has 14 amino acids. V lost 5 bases and J lost 7, with 12 bases in between. The germline CDR1 and CDR2 sequences are SGHNT and YENEEA.